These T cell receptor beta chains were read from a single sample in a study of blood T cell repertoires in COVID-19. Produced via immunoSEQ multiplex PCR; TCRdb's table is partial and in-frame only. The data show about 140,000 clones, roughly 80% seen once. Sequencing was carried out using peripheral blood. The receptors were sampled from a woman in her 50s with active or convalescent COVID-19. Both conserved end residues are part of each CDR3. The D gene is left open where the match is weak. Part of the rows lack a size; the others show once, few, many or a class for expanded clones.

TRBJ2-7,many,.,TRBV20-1,CSARVSYEQYF,TGCAGTGCCCGCGTGTCCTACGAGCAGTACTTC
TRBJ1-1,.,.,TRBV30,CAWSRGTEAFF,TGTGCCTGGAGTAGGGGTACTGAAGCTTTCTTT
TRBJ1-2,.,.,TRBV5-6,CASSLQRYGYTF,TGTGCCAGCAGCTTGCAGCGCTATGGCTACACCTTC
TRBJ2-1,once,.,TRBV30,CAWNNGPNEQFF,TGTGCCTGGAATAATGGGCCCAATGAGCAGTTCTTC
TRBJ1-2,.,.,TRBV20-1,CRCGRADGYTF,TGCCGGTGCGGCAGGGCGGATGGCTACACCTTC
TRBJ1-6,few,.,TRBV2,CASSGQLFSPLHF,TGTGCCAGCAGTGGACAGCTTTTTTCACCCCTCCACTTT
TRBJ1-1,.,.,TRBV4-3,CASSQDRTPNTEAFF,TGCGCCAGCAGCCAAGATCGGACTCCGAACACTGAAGCTTTCTTT
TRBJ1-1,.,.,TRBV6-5,CASSMGRPNTEAFF,TGTGCCAGCAGTATGGGCAGACCGAACACTGAAGCTTTCTTT
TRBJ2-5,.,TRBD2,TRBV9,CASGRSGGGKETQYF,TGTGCCAGCGGGCGCTCCGGGGGGGGTAAGGAGACCCAGTACTTC
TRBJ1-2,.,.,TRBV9,CASSSTSSGGYTF,TGTGCCAGCAGCTCTACGAGCAGCGGTGGCTACACCTTC
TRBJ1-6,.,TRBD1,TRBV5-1,CASSLGHEGAFYSPLHF,TGCGCCAGCAGCTTGGGCCACGAGGGGGCTTTTTATTCACCCCTCCACTTT
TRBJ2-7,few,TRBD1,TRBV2,CASSGGTGGEQYF,TGTGCCAGCAGTGGAGGGACAGGGGGCGAGCAGTACTTC
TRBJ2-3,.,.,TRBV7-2,CASSAHVAGRDTQYF,TGTGCCAGCAGCGCCCATGTTGCGGGGCGGGATACGCAGTATTTT
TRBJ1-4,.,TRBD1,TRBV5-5,CASSRGDRDEKLFF,TGTGCCAGCAGCCGTGGGGACAGGGATGAAAAACTGTTTTTT
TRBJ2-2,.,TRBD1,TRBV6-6,CASSPPGQGNTGELFF,TGTGCCAGCAGTCCCCCGGGACAGGGTAACACCGGGGAGCTGTTTTTT
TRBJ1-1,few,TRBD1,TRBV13,CASSSRDRGIAEAFF,TGTGCCAGCAGCTCCAGGGACAGGGGTATCGCTGAAGCTTTCTTT
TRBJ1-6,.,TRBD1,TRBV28,CASSFGTGLNSPLHF,TGTGCCAGCAGTTTTGGGACAGGCCTAAATTCACCCCTCCACTTT
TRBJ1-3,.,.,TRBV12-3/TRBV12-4,CASSPRNGNTIYF,TGTGCCAGCAGTCCCAGAAATGGAAACACCATATATTTT
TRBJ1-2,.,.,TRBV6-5,CASRPTHRDGYTF,TGTGCCAGCAGGCCGACCCACAGGGACGGCTACACCTTC
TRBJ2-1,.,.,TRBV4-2,CASSPSDLVYEQFF,TGTGCCAGCAGCCCCTCCGACTTGGTCTATGAGCAGTTCTTC
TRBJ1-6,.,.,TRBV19,CASSTMGPGSPLHF,TGTGCCAGTAGTACCATGGGGCCGGGTTCACCCCTCCACTTT
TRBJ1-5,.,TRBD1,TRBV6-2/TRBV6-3,CASSYQPQGGQSIYSNQPQHF,TGTGCCAGCAGTTACCAACCCCAGGGGGGACAATCAATCTATAGCAATCAGCCCCAGCATTTT
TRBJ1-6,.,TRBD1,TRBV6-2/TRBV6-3,CASSYDRANSPLHF,TGTGCCAGCAGTTACGACAGGGCTAATTCACCCCTCCACTTT
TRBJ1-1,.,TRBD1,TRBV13,CASSSRDRGNTEAFF,TGTGCCAGCAGCTCTCGGGACAGGGGGAACACTGAAGCTTTCTTT
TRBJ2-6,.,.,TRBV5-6,CASSLAGDGANVLTF,TGTGCCAGCAGCTTGGCGGGGGACGGGGCCAACGTCCTGACTTTC
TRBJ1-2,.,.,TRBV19,CASSMGRGVDYGYTF,TGTGCCAGTAGTATGGGCAGGGGCGTAGACTATGGCTACACCTTC
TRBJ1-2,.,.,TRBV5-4,CASSLRRVYGYTF,TGTGCCAGCAGCCTCCGACGGGTCTATGGCTACACCTTC
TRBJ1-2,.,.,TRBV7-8,CASSLGGYGYTF,TGTGCCAGCAGCTTAGGCGGGTATGGCTACACCTTC
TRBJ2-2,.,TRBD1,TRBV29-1,CSVVTGVDTGELFF,TGCAGCGTAGTGACAGGGGTCGACACCGGGGAGCTGTTTTTT
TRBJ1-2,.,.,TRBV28,CASSSGTLFGYGYTF,TGTGCCAGCAGCTCCGGGACACTCTTTGGATATGGCTACACCTTC
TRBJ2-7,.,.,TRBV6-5,CASRAEGGLSEQYF,TGTGCCAGCAGGGCGGAGGGAGGTCTAAGCGAGCAGTACTTC
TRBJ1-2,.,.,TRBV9,CASSPRWAPAYGYTF,TGTGCCAGCAGCCCCCGGTGGGCGCCCGCATATGGCTACACCTTC
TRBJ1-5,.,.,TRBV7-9,CASSLGQASNQPQHF,TGTGCCAGCAGCTTAGGACAGGCTAGCAATCAGCCCCAGCATTTT
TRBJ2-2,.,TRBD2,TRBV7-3,CASSRGGTGELFF,TGTGCCAGCAGCCGCGGGGGCACCGGGGAGCTGTTTTTT
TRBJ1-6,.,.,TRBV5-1,CASSLGDSPLHF,TGCGCCAGCAGCTTAGGGGATTCACCCCTCCACTTT
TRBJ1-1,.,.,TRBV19,CASSRDSSPATEAFF,TGTGCCAGTAGCCGCGACAGTTCCCCTGCCACTGAAGCTTTCTTT
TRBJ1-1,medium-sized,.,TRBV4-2,CASSQTIRQSNTEAFF,TGTGCCAGCAGCCAAACCATAAGACAGTCGAACACTGAAGCTTTCTTT
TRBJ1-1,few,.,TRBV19,CASSRRGALEAFF,TGTGCCAGTAGCCGTCGGGGGGCACTTGAAGCTTTCTTT
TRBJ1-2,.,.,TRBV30,CAWSVGGSEEGYTF,TGTGCCTGGAGTGTGGGGGGATCCGAGGAAGGCTACACCTTC
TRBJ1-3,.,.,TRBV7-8,CASSLDRVTGNTIYF,TGTGCCAGCAGCTTAGACAGGGTTACTGGAAACACCATATATTTT
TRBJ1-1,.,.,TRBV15,CATSRVQGPNTEAFF,TGTGCCACCAGCAGAGTGCAGGGGCCCAACACTGAAGCTTTCTTT
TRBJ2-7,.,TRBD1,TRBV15,CATSTDFAGTGDKNEQYF,TGTGCCACCAGCACTGATTTCGCCGGGACAGGGGATAAGAACGAGCAGTACTTC
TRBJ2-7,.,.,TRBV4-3,CASSSRQGSEQYF,TGCGCCAGCAGCTCGAGGCAGGGGAGCGAGCAGTACTTC
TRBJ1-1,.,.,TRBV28,CASREPGHQNTEAFF,TGTGCCAGCAGGGAACCGGGACACCAGAACACTGAAGCTTTCTTT
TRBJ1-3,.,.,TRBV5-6,CASSLDWSSGNTIYF,TGTGCCAGCAGCTTGGATTGGAGCTCTGGAAACACCATATATTTT
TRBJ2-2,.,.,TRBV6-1,CASSESQGSTGELFF,TGTGCCAGCAGTGAGTCTCAGGGAAGCACCGGGGAGCTGTTTTTT
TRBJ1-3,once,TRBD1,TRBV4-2,CASSQVTGGGNTIYF,TGTGCCAGCAGCCAAGTGACAGGGGGTGGAAACACCATATATTTT
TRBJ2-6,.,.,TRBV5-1,CASSLAHSGGANVLTF,TGCGCCAGCAGCTTGGCCCACAGTGGTGGGGCCAACGTCCTGACTTTC